Following are 30 T cell receptor beta chains from one sample sequenced in a study of PD-1 blockade in classical Hodgkin lymphoma. The method was immunoSEQ multiplex PCR; TCRdb's version includes in-frame clones alone and lacks a portion of them. The top ten clones hold less than 11% of a sample with around 50,000 clones, approximately 89% of them seen once. Following autologous stem cell transplantation, relapse occurred in every patient, and exposure to brentuximab vedotin varied. The source material was peripheral blood mononuclear cells (PBMCs), sampled before the second cycle of nivolumab. These TCRs come from a human donor with classical Hodgkin lymphoma.

V gene TRBV27 combines with J gene TRBJ2-3, with 15 bases identical to TRBD2. Germline V gene data show CDR1 as MNHEY and CDR2 as SMNVEV (reference sequence). This CDR3 region has 16 residues. V was pared by 8 bases and J by 0 bases, with 3 bases of the junction left unmatched. CDR3 in amino acids: CASSGLAGGSTDTQYF. The CDR3 DNA is TGTGCCAGCTCCGGACTAGCGGGAGGGAGCACAGATACGCAGTATTTT.

J is TRBJ2-1 and V is TRBV10-2, with 11 positions matching TRBD1. The V gene end was trimmed by 6 bases and the J gene end by 3 bases; junction bases not matched to a gene: 13. From germline, CDR1 is WSHSY and CDR2 SAAADI. The CDR3 consists of 18 residues. CDR3 DNA: TGCGCCAGCAGGCCTCCGGGACAGGGGGAAATTCTCTACAATGAGCAGTTCTTC. Its protein product is CASRPPGQGEILYNEQFF.

The chain links TRBV7-7 to TRBJ2-1; 12 positions match TRBD2. CDR3 length: 14 residues. The V gene's germline CDR1 is SSHAT and CDR2 FNYEAQ (reference sequence). V gave up 5 bases and J gave up 7 bases; unmatched junction bases: 3. CDR3 in amino acids: CASSQGTSGNEQFF. DNA of the CDR3: TGTGCCAGCAGCCAGGGGACTAGCGGGAATGAGCAGTTCTTC.

This chain connects TRBV7-3 to TRBJ2-2; either TRBD1 or TRBD2 may supply D (5 bases each). With 3 bases removed from V and 0 bases from J, the gap between germline ends came to 14 bases. The V gene's germline CDR1 is SGHTA and CDR2 FQGTGA. This CDR3 region has 17 residues. The CDR3 coding sequence is TGTGCCAGCAGCTTGCTGGGACCCTCGGCGAACACCGGGGAGCTGTTTTTT. Translating it yields CASSLLGPSANTGELFF.

The rearrangement joins TRBV11-2 to TRBJ2-3; D assignment may be TRBD1 or TRBD2 (5 bases each). V shed 5 bases and J shed 2 bases, with 14 bases lying between them. Germline V gives CDR1 SGHAT, CDR2 FQNNGV. The CDR3 spans 15 residues. The CDR3 coding sequence is TGTGCCAGCAGCGGGGGTACGGGAAACACAGATACGCAGTATTTT. Translated, it gives CASSGGTGNTDTQYF.

The rearrangement uses TRBV28 and TRBJ2-1; 14 positions agree with TRBD2. Germline-derived CDR1 and CDR2 are MDHEN and SYDVKM. Trimming removed 5 bases from V and 8 bases from J; junction bases left unmatched: 8. This CDR3 has 16 amino acids. As DNA, the CDR3 is TGTGCCAGCAGTCGACTAGCGGGAGGGCCTTACTATGAGCAGTTCTTC. It encodes CASSRLAGGPYYEQFF.

This chain uses TRBV6-1 with TRBJ1-5; no reliable D call. The V and J ends lost 4 bases and 3 bases respectively, with 4 bases between them. This CDR3 is 12 amino acids long. CDR1 and CDR2 (germline): MNHNS, SASEGT. The chain's CDR3 is CASSGPNQPQHF. CDR3 nucleotides: TGTGCCAGCAGTGGCCCCAATCAGCCCCAGCATTTT.

J is TRBJ1-5 and V is TRBV9; D is undetermined. CDR1 SGDLS and CDR2 YYNGEE come from the germline V gene. Between the trimmed V and J ends, which lost 4 bases and 1 base, there was a span of 9 bases. This CDR3 is built from 14 residues. The CDR3 coding sequence is TGTGCCAGCAGCCCCGGGCAGAGCAATCAGCCCCAGCATTTT. It specifies CASSPGQSNQPQHF.

In its sample, this clone was seen once. V is TRBV11-1 and J is TRBJ2-3, with a tentative D call TRBD2 (5 bases). The CDR3 contains 16 residues. The V and J ends lost 5 bases and 1 base respectively, with 16 bases between them. Germline V gene sequence: CDR1 SGHAT, CDR2 FQDESV (reference sequence). CDR3 sequence reads: CASSPRGAVGTDTQYF. In nucleotides, the CDR3 is TGTGCCAGCAGCCCCCGTGGAGCGGTCGGCACAGATACGCAGTATTTT. The full variable domain, with the rest looked up from reference TRBV11-1 and TRBJ2-3, is EAEVAQSPRYKITEKSQAVAFWCDPISGHATLYWYRQILGQGPELLVQFQDESVVDDSQLPKDRFSAERLKGVDSTLKIQPAELGDSAMYLCASSPRGAVGTDTQYFGPGTRLTVL.

This rearrangement joins TRBV7-3 to TRBJ2-6; 7 bases match TRBD1. With 5 bases clipped from V and 4 bases from J, the junction kept 11 bases outside the gene matches. The CDR3 runs to 17 residues. Per the germline V gene, CDR1 is SGHTA and CDR2 is FQGTGA. CDR3 protein: CASSQPGQSLGANVLTF. CDR3 DNA: TGTGCCAGCAGCCAACCGGGACAGAGCCTCGGGGCCAACGTCCTGACTTTC.

This chain uses TRBV2 with TRBJ2-1; D is undetermined. V lost 2 bases and J 7 bases, leaving 12 bases between the germline ends. Germline CDR1 is SNHLY and CDR2 is FYNNEI. The CDR3 runs 14 residues. The CDR3 DNA reads TGTGCCAGCAGTGAATTTGACTGGGAAAATGAGCAGTTCTTC. Its translation is CASSEFDWENEQFF.

This rearrangement joins TRBV5-1 to TRBJ2-5; D might be TRBD1 (5 bases). Trimming removed 2 bases from V and 4 bases from J, with 9 bases in between. Germline assignment: CDR1 SGHRS and CDR2 YFSETQ. The CDR3 length is 13 residues. The CDR3 here is CASSLSGLETQYF. DNA for the CDR3: TGCGCCAGCAGCTTATCAGGGCTAGAGACCCAGTACTTC. The full variable domain, in which reference TRBV5-1 and TRBJ2-5 provide the parts outside the CDR3, is KAGVTQTPRYLIKTRGQQVTLSCSPISGHRSVSWYQQTPGQGLQFLFEYFSETQRNKGNFPGRFSGRQFSNSRSEMNVSTLELGDSALYLCASSLSGLETQYFGPGTRLLVL.

This clone was observed once. The chain is built from TRBV14 and TRBJ1-2, with D possibly matching TRBD1 (5 bases). V was trimmed by 5 bases and J by 6 bases, leaving 10 bases between them. The CDR3 loop spans 12 amino acids. Germline-derived CDR1 and CDR2 are SGHDN and FVKESK. This chain's CDR3 is CASSREGHGYTF. Written as DNA, the CDR3 is TGTGCCAGCAGCAGGGAGGGGCATGGCTACACCTTC.

This chain joins TRBV7-6 and TRBJ2-1; TRBD2 matches at 11 bases. The germline V gene has CDR1 SGHVS and CDR2 FNYEAQ. This CDR3 has 17 residues. J was trimmed by 3 bases and V by 1 base; bases with no gene match: 5. CDR3 loop: CASSLGGLAASYNEQFF. The DNA for the CDR3 is TGTGCCAGCAGCTTAGGGGGACTAGCGGCTAGCTACAATGAGCAGTTCTTC.

The chain uses TRBV7-3 and TRBJ1-1; D is unresolved. This CDR3 comprises 13 residues. Per germline, CDR1 SGHTA and CDR2 FQGTGA. V gave up 2 bases and J gave up 0 bases, with 4 bases separating them. The CDR3 spells CASSLGMNTEAFF. Here the CDR3 DNA reads TGTGCCAGCAGCTTAGGGATGAACACTGAAGCTTTCTTT.

This chain connects TRBV21-1 to TRBJ2-5; the listed D gene, TRBD2, was not tested against the DNA. TRBV21-1 corresponds to a pseudogene. The CDR3 has 14 amino acids. CDR3 loop: CASSPPEVEATQYF. DNA of the CDR3: TGTGCCAGCAGCCCTCCGGAAGTGGAGGCGACCCAGTACTTC.

The V call is TRBV18, the J call TRBJ1-2; 8 bases map to TRBD1. The CDR3 sequence is 15 residues long. Per germline, CDR1 KGHSH and CDR2 LQKENI. V lost 5 bases to trimming and J lost 4 bases; unmatched junction nucleotides: 9. The CDR3 sequence is CASSYGQGKGYGYTF. CDR3 nucleotide sequence: TGTGCCAGCTCATACGGACAGGGTAAAGGCTATGGCTACACCTTC.

The gene calls are TRBV6-5 and TRBJ2-7; 7 bases match TRBD1. V was pared by 0 bases and J by 3 bases, with 2 bases of the junction left unmatched. The CDR3 extends over 14 amino acids. CDR1 MNHEY and CDR2 SVGAGI come from the germline V gene. CDR3 sequence: CASSYSGTDYEQYF. The CDR3 DNA sequence: TGTGCCAGCAGTTACTCCGGGACAGACTACGAGCAGTACTTC.

The rearrangement uses TRBV19 and TRBJ2-5, with 11 nucleotides matching TRBD2. V lost 1 base, J lost 5 bases, and 0 bases stayed unmatched. The germline CDR1 and CDR2 sequences are LNHDA and SQIVND (reference sequence). The CDR3 has 14 amino acids. The CDR3 nucleotides read TGTGCCAGTAGTATAGTAGCGGGAGGGGAGACCCAGTACTTC. Protein product: CASSIVAGGETQYF.

The chain carries TRBV30 and TRBJ2-5, with D possibly matching TRBD1 (5 bases). The CDR3 is 12 amino acids. Germline loops: CDR1 GTSNPN, CDR2 SVGIG (reference sequence). V was trimmed by 4 bases and J by 5 bases, leaving 11 bases between them. As DNA, the CDR3 is TGTGCCTGGAATAGGGGTGAGGAGACCCAGTACTTC. Translated: CAWNRGEETQYF.

This chain connects TRBV29-1 to TRBJ2-2; 11 nucleotides agree with TRBD2. The V and J ends lost 7 bases and 3 bases, in that order; junction bases with no gene match: 4. The CDR3 consists of 14 residues. Germline values: CDR1 SQVTM, CDR2 ANQGSEA. CDR3 sequence (DNA): TGCAGCGCTAGCGGGGGGATCCACACCGGGGAGCTGTTTTTT. This gives the protein CSASGGIHTGELFF.

This clone was observed a single time. Germline and junction disagree at one end, which may indicate a read error. The V gene is TRBV5-1, the J gene TRBJ1-2; D gene ambiguous. Germline V gene sequence: CDR1 SGHRS, CDR2 YFSETQ. CDR3 length: 13 residues. Here the CDR3 reads CASRLVVWHGYTF. The CDR3 DNA is TGCGCCAGCAGGTTGGTAGTATGGCATGGCTACACCTTC.

This chain joins TRBV5-1 and TRBJ2-5, with 11 nucleotides matching TRBD2. The CDR3 has 16 amino acids. V dropped 3 bases and J dropped 0; count of bases not matched to a gene: 4. Germline assignment: CDR1 SGHRS and CDR2 YFSETQ. This chain's CDR3 is CASSWTSGLYQETQYF. CDR3 nucleotide sequence: TGCGCCAGCAGCTGGACTAGCGGGCTTTACCAAGAGACCCAGTACTTC.

This chain links TRBV5-1 with TRBJ1-2; D remains ambiguous. The CDR3 spans 12 residues. CDR1 and CDR2 (germline): SGHRS, YFSETQ. Trimming pared 0 bases from V and 7 bases from J, leaving 7 bases between. Here the CDR3 reads CASSLALGGYTF. CDR3 in DNA: TGCGCCAGCAGCTTGGCACTTGGTGGCTACACCTTC.

This chain uses TRBV6-5 with TRBJ1-5; D gene ambiguous. CDR1 MNHEY and CDR2 SVGAGI come from the germline V gene. There are 14 residues in the CDR3. The ends were cut back, 5 bases at V and 0 bases at J, with 8 bases in the middle. The CDR3 DNA is TGTGCCAGCAGTACCGGCTCTAGCAATCAGCCCCAGCATTTT. It yields the protein CASSTGSSNQPQHF.

The CDR3 here is CASSEGPDKTETQYF. The CDR3 nucleotides read TGTGCCAGCAGTGAAGGACCTGACAAAACGGAGACCCAGTACTTC. The rearrangement joins TRBV6-1 to TRBJ2-5; no clear D. The CDR3 runs 15 residues. Trimming shortened V by 1 base and J by 5 bases, and 14 bases separated the two germline ends. Germline assignment: CDR1 MNHNS and CDR2 SASEGT.

The chain couples TRBV2 to TRBJ2-7, with TRBD1 as a possible D gene (6 bases). Germline V gene data show CDR1 as SNHLY and CDR2 as FYNNEI. The CDR3 has 14 residues. V was trimmed by 6 bases and J by 5 bases, leaving 17 bases between them. As DNA, the CDR3 is TGTGCCAGCAGCCACCCCGGACAGCCGAACGAGCAGTACTTC. As protein: CASSHPGQPNEQYF.

The chain is built from TRBV5-1 and TRBJ1-1, with 9 bases aligning to TRBD1. The germline gives CDR1 SGHRS, CDR2 YFSETQ. The CDR3 has 15 residues. Losses at the gene ends were 0 bases for V and 5 bases for J; bases not matched to a gene: 5. CDR3 sequence: CASSLEGQGKTEAFF. For the CDR3, the DNA is TGCGCCAGCAGCTTGGAAGGACAGGGGAAGACTGAAGCTTTCTTT.

The rearrangement uses TRBV9 and TRBJ2-7; D is unresolved. The CDR3 spans 14 residues. Germline CDR1 SGDLS, CDR2 YYNGEE. Trimming shortened V by 2 bases and J by 2 bases, and 11 bases separated the two germline ends. This CDR3 reads CASSVGRFTYEQYF. The CDR3 region has the DNA TGTGCCAGCAGCGTTGGACGCTTTACCTACGAGCAGTACTTC.

The table lists this clone with a count of one. The chain is built from TRBV13 and TRBJ1-6, with TRBD1 matching over 8 bases. This CDR3 comprises 14 residues. In germline, CDR1 is PRHDT, CDR2 FYEKMQ (reference sequence). Trimming at V came to 5 bases and at J to 10 bases, leaving 7 bases not matched to a gene. As DNA, the CDR3 is TGTGCCAGCAGCGCAGGACAGGGCGAATCACCCCTCCACTTT. It codes for CASSAGQGESPLHF.